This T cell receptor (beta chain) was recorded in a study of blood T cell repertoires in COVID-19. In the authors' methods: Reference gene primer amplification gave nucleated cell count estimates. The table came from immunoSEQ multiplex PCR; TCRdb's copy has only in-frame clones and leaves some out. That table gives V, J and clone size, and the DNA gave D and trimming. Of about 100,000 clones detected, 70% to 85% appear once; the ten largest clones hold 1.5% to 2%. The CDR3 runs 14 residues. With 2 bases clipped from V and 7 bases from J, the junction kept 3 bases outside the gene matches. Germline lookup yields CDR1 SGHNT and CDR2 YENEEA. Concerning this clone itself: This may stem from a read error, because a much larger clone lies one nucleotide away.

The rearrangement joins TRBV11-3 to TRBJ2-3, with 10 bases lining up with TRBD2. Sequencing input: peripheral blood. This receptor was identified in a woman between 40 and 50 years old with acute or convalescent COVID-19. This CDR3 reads CASSLSGGANTQYF. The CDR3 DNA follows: TGTGCCAGCAGCTTAAGCGGGGGGGCAAATACGCAGTATTTT.